A single sample gave rise to the 13 T cell receptor beta chains below, sequenced in a study of CD8 T cells in Susac syndrome. RNA amounts of about 0.5 to 1 ug underwent reverse transcription with random hexamers. TCRdb itself ran the immunoSEQ multiplex PCR reads through MiXCR, one entry per CDR3 protein. This table has over 100,000 distinct CDR3 sequences, roughly 96% appearing once. Material: CD4+ T cells from PBMCs. These TCRs come from a human donor in good health.

This rearrangement joins TRBV5-1 to TRBJ2-5; a possible D gene is TRBD2 (6 bases). The CDR3 covers 15 residues. V shed 1 base and J shed 5 bases, with 15 bases lying between them. Looked up from germline, CDR1 is SGHRS and CDR2 is YFSETQ. The CDR3 region is CASSLFGSGGETQYF. CDR3 in DNA: TGCGCCAGCAGCTTGTTCGGGAGTGGTGGGGAGACCCAGTACTTC.

The chain has TRBV7-2 and TRBJ1-1; maybe TRBD1 (6 bases). V was clipped by 5 bases and J by 9 bases, with 25 bases between them. This CDR3 region has 16 residues. Germline V CDR1 and CDR2: SGHTA, FQGNSA. The CDR3 spells CASSIPGQSVGNKAFF. In nucleotides, the CDR3 is TGTGCCAGCAGCATACCCGGACAGTCTGTGGGAAACAAAGCTTTCTTT.

Here the CDR3 DNA reads TGTGCCAGCAGCCAAGATAGGCGGACCGGGGAGCTGTTTTTT. The encoded protein is CASSQDRRTGELFF. The genes are TRBV3-1 and TRBJ2-2; D not resolved. Trimming took off 0 bases at V and 5 bases at J, with 7 bases between the two ends. Germline CDR1 reads LGHDT; CDR2 reads YNNKEL (reference sequence). The CDR3 spans 14 residues.

This chain links TRBV2 with TRBJ1-1; D unclear. Trimming shortened V by 1 base and J by 0 bases, and 18 bases separated the two germline ends. The CDR3 consists of 18 residues. CDR1 SNHLY and CDR2 FYNNEI come from the germline V gene. DNA of the CDR3: TGTGCCAGCAGTGAAGGCTTTTGGGCAGGACCCATGAACACTGAAGCTTTCTTT. Protein sequence: CASSEGFWAGPMNTEAFF.

J is TRBJ2-7 and V is TRBV5-1; 9 bases match TRBD1. This CDR3 is built from 14 residues. The V gene's germline CDR1 is SGHRS and CDR2 YFSETQ. Germline trimming cut 4 bases from V and 4 bases from J; bases unmatched to any gene: 6. The CDR3 sequence is CASSKQGTGYEQYF. The CDR3 bases are TGCGCCAGCAGCAAACAGGGGACAGGGTACGAGCAGTACTTC. The complete variable domain, with remaining parts taken from reference TRBV5-1 and TRBJ2-7, reads KAGVTQTPRYLIKTRGQQVTLSCSPISGHRSVSWYQQTPGQGLQFLFEYFSETQRNKGNFPGRFSGRQFSNSRSEMNVSTLELGDSALYLCASSKQGTGYEQYFGPGTRLTVT.

The CDR3 protein is CSARNPGQRHNEQFF. CDR3 bases: TGCAGTGCTAGAAACCCGGGACAACGCCACAATGAGCAGTTCTTC. The chain has TRBV20-1 and TRBJ2-1; a weak D match, TRBD1 (6 bases). Trimming stripped 2 bases from V and 5 bases from J, with 16 bases between. Germline V CDR1 and CDR2: DFQATT, SNEGSKA (reference sequence). This CDR3 comprises 15 residues.

V and J are TRBV19 and TRBJ2-1, with 7 positions matching TRBD2. The V segment lost 5 bases and the J segment 1 base; nucleotides outside the gene matches: 5. Per germline, CDR1 LNHDA and CDR2 SQIVND (reference sequence). The CDR3 has 15 amino acids. Here the CDR3 DNA reads TGTGCCAGTAGTGCCTCTAGCGGATCCTACAATGAGCAGTTCTTC. The encoded protein is CASSASSGSYNEQFF.

The chain has TRBV6-5 and TRBJ2-5, with 7 positions matching TRBD1. V was clipped by 4 bases and J by 4 bases; unmatched bases: 9. From germline, CDR1 is MNHEY and CDR2 SVGAGI. The length of the CDR3 is 15 residues. CDR3 sequence (DNA): TGTGCCAGCAGTTTTCGACAGGGATATAGAGAGACCCAGTACTTC. As protein: CASSFRQGYRETQYF.

The J gene is TRBJ2-5, the V gene TRBV6-2 or TRBV6-3; TRBD1 might be the D (5 bases). The germline V gene encodes CDR1 MNHEY and CDR2 SVGEGT. This CDR3 has 13 residues. Trimming pared 2 bases from V and 4 bases from J, leaving 8 bases between. In DNA form, the CDR3 reads TGTGCCAGCAGTTACGCCCAGGGAGAGACCCAGTACTTC. Residues: CASSYAQGETQYF.

This clonotype has a single count. The chain carries TRBV6-2 or TRBV6-3 and TRBJ2-4; 7 bases are a match to TRBD2. CDR1 MNHEY and CDR2 SVGEGT come from the germline V gene. The CDR3 length is 16 residues. After removal of 7 bases from V and 0 bases from J, the junction contained 9 bases not matched to a gene. The CDR3 DNA reads as TGTGCCAGCACGCCCCTAGCGGAGCGAGCCAAAAACATTCAGTACTTC. Amino acids: CASTPLAERAKNIQYF.

The genes are TRBV9 and TRBJ2-7, with 7 bases fitting TRBD1. Germline V gene sequence: CDR1 SGDLS, CDR2 YYNGEE. V lost 2 bases to trimming and J lost 7 bases; unmatched junction nucleotides: 12. The CDR3 is made up of 15 amino acids. CDR3 amino acids: CASSVRGGATGEQYF. The DNA for the CDR3 is TGTGCCAGCAGCGTCCGAGGGGGCGCGACGGGAGAGCAGTACTTC.

The chain is built from TRBV5-1 and TRBJ2-7; D is undetermined. Germline V gene lookup returns CDR1 SGHRS and CDR2 YFSETQ. The CDR3 totals 12 residues. Trimming stripped 0 bases from V and 6 bases from J, with 7 bases between. CDR3 DNA: TGCGCCAGCAGCTTGGAAGGGCGCGAGCAGTACTTC. It translates to CASSLEGREQYF.

This chain links TRBV4-1 with TRBJ2-7; 9 positions match TRBD1. CDR1 and CDR2 (germline): MGHRA, YSYEKL. The V and J ends lost 4 bases and 6 bases, in that order; junction bases with no gene match: 10. The CDR3 consists of 15 residues. The CDR3 coding sequence is TGCGCCAGCAGCCCGGGACAGGGAGGTGGGGTCGAGCAGTACTTC. Translating gives CASSPGQGGGVEQYF.